Following are 8 T cell receptor beta chains from one sample sequenced in a study of post-analysis software for immune sequencing data. Findings and caveats of the study: Among five TRBV segments more frequent in patients than controls were TRBV5-6, TRBV5-1 and TRBV20-1.

Unique molecular identifiers were carried by the TCR beta cDNA libraries. TCRdb processed the PCR reads anew with MiXCR; each CDR3 protein has one entry. The data hold about 460,000 distinct CDR3 sequences, with around 40% observed a single time. No cognate antigen is known for these TCRs. The sample comprised blood. The receptors here all came from a girl aged 5-17 years with multiple sclerosis.

The table lists this clonotype with a few counts. The chain uses TRBV3-1 and TRBJ2-1; D remains unclear. The germline CDR1 and CDR2 sequences are LGHDT and YNNKEL (reference sequence). The germline V and J ends were trimmed by 4 bases and 7 bases, with 11 bases remaining between them. The length of the CDR3 is 13 residues. The CDR3 DNA is TGTGCCAGCAGCCCGAGCCTAGAGAATGAGCAGTTCTTC. Protein sequence: CASSPSLENEQFF.

This clonotype was picked up a small number of times. The rearrangement uses TRBV3-1 and TRBJ2-1; D unresolved. Deletions cut 0 bases from V and 4 bases from J, with 13 bases between. The CDR3 has 16 residues. Germline V lookup: CDR1 LGHDT, CDR2 YNNKEL (reference sequence). The CDR3 sequence is CASSQEIGPLYNEQFF. DNA for the CDR3: TGTGCCAGCAGCCAAGAGATAGGCCCGCTTTACAATGAGCAGTTCTTC.

The sample holds a few counts of this clonotype. The genes are TRBV20-1 and TRBJ2-7; D is undetermined. The CDR3 has 10 residues. Germline CDR1 and CDR2: DFQATT and SNEGSKA (reference sequence). V was cut by 0 bases and J by 6 bases, with 3 bases left in between. In DNA, the CDR3 is TGCAGTGCTAGAGAGGGCGAGCAGTACTTC. Encoded protein: CSAREGEQYF.

The chain has TRBV24-1 and TRBJ2-1, with D tentatively TRBD1 or TRBD2 (5 bases each). V was clipped by 8 bases and J by 10 bases, with 14 bases between them. Germline-derived CDR1 and CDR2 are KGHDR and SFDVKD. The CDR3 runs 12 residues. The DNA for the CDR3 is TGTGCCACCATTTCCCTGGGGGACGAGCAGTTCTTC. Its translation: CATISLGDEQFF.

The chain uses TRBV12-3 or TRBV12-4 and TRBJ2-1; 13 bases agree with TRBD2. V lost 6 bases and J lost 8; bases outside the gene matches: 7. The CDR3 totals 15 residues. Here the CDR3 DNA reads TGTGCCAGCAGCTGGACTAGCGGGAGTTCCCATGAGCAGTTCTTC. Encoded protein: CASSWTSGSSHEQFF.

The chain is built from TRBV7-9 and TRBJ2-7, with 8 bases aligning to TRBD1. Gene TRBJ2-4 matches the end of the DNA better, so the J call may be wrong. CDR3 length: 14 residues. Germline assignment: CDR1 SEHNR and CDR2 FQNEAQ (reference sequence). DNA for the CDR3: TGTGCCAGCATCCCCGGACAGGGCGGGAACATTCAGTACTTC. Protein: CASIPGQGGNIQYF.

This clonotype has only one observation. The V call is TRBV6-5, the J call TRBJ2-1, with 9 bases identical to TRBD2. Germline V gene lookup returns CDR1 MNHEY and CDR2 SVGAGI. V was pared by 2 bases and J by 10 bases, with 6 bases of the junction left unmatched. The CDR3 has 14 residues. CDR3 amino acids: CASSYGSGSLEQFF. The CDR3 DNA reads TGTGCCAGCAGTTACGGTAGCGGGAGTTTGGAGCAGTTCTTC.

This clonotype was detected only a few times. The chain joins TRBV11-2 to TRBJ1-2; the D gene is possibly TRBD1 (6 bases). CDR1 is SGHAT and CDR2 is FQNNGV in the germline V gene. The CDR3 runs 17 residues. V dropped 4 bases and J dropped 11 bases, with 29 bases sitting between them. The CDR3 loop reads CASSSATHREVRVGYTF. The CDR3 DNA follows: TGTGCCAGCAGCTCCGCCACCCACAGGGAAGTCCGTGTGGGGTACACCTTC.